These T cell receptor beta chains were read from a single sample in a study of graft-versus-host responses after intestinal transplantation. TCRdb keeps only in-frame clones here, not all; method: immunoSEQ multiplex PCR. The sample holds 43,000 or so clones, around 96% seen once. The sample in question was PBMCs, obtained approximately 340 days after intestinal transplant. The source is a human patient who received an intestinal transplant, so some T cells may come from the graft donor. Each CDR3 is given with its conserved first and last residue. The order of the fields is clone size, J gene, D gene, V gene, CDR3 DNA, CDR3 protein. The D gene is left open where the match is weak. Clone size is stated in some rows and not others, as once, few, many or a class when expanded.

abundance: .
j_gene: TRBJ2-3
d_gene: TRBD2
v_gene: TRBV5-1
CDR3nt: TGCGCCAGCAGCTCTTCAACCGCCGGGACTAGGCAGTATTTT
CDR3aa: CASSSSTAGTRQYF

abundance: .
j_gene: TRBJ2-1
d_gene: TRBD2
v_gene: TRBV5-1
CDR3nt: TGCGCCAGCAGCTTGGTGGTCGCGGGAGATAGGGACAATGAGCAGTTCTTC
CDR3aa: CASSLVVAGDRDNEQFF

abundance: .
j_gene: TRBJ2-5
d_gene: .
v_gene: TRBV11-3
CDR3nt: TGTGCCAGCAGCTTAGGAGTCGGGGAGACCCAGTACTTC
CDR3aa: CASSLGVGETQYF

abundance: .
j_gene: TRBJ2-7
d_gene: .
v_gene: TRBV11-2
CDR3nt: TGTGCCAGCAGCTTATCACGGGGACCCTACGAGCAGTACTTC
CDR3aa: CASSLSRGPYEQYF

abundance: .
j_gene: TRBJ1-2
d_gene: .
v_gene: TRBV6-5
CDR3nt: TGTGCCAGCAGGGCAGGTGGGGGCTATGGCTACACCTTC
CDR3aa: CASRAGGGYGYTF

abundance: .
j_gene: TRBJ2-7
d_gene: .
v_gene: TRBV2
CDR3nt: TGTGCCAGCAGTGAAGACCTGGGATCCGAGCAGTACTTC
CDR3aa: CASSEDLGSEQYF

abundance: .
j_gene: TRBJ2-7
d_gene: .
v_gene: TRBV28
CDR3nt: TGTGCCACACTAAATAGCGGTCGCTCCTACGAGCAGTACTTC
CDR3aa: CATLNSGRSYEQYF

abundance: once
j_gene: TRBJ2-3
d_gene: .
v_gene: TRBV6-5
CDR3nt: TGTGCCAGCAGTTACAAGCGGACTAGCACAGATACGCAGTATTTT
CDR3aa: CASSYKRTSTDTQYF

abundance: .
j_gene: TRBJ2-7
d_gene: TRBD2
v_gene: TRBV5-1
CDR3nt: TGCGCCAGCAGCTCGGGACCGCGGGGGTACGAGCAGTACTTC
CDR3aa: CASSSGPRGYEQYF

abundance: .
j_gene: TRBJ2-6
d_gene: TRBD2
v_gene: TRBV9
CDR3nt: TGTGCCAGCAGCCGGAATCGTCCTAGCGGGAGAGGGTCTGGGGCCAACGTCCTGACTTTC
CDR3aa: CASSRNRPSGRGSGANVLTF

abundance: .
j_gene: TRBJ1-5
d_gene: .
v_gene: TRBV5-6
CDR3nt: TGTGCCAGCAGCCCGTCCTCGGGGGCGGACAATCAGCCCCAGCATTTT
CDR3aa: CASSPSSGADNQPQHF

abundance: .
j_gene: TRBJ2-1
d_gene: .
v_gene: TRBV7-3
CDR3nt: TGTGCCAGCAGCTTAAGAGGGGCGTTGGCGGACGAGCAGTTCTTC
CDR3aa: CASSLRGALADEQFF

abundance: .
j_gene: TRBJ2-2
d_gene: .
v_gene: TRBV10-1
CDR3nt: TGCGCCAGCAGTGAGAACGTCGGCACCGGGGAGCTGTTTTTT
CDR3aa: CASSENVGTGELFF

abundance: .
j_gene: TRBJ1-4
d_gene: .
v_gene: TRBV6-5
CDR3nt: TGTGCCAGCAGTAGAGGGTCCAATGAAAAACTGTTTTTT
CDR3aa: CASSRGSNEKLFF

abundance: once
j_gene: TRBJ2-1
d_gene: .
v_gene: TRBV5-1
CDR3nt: TGCGCCAGCAGCTTGGAAGGGACCGCTAATGAGCAGTTCTTC
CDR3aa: CASSLEGTANEQFF

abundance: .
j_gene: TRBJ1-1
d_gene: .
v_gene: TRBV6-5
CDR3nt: TGTGCCAGCAGGGTTAGGGACCGAGAAGAAGCTTTCTTT
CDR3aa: CASRVRDREEAFF

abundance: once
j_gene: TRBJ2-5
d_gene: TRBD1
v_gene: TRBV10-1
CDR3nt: TGCGCCAGCAGCGGGACAGAAGAGACCCAGTACTTC
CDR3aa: CASSGTEETQYF

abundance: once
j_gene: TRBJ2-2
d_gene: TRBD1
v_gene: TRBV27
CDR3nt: TGTGCCAGCAGTTTAGGGACAGGGGTCACCGGGGAGCTGTTTTTT
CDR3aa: CASSLGTGVTGELFF